One T cell receptor beta chain is described in this entry. The antigen is not known. This record belongs to a study of post-analysis software for immune sequencing data. Across the study: Recorded disease courses covered relapsing-remitting, secondary progressive and progressive-relapsing multiple sclerosis. Some patients had no subtype annotation.

Study-wide results and limits: A handful of TRBV segments appeared more often in patients than in controls, and TRBV5-6, TRBV5-1 and TRBV20-1 were among these. Significantly lower normalized Chao1 diversity was seen in multiple sclerosis patients than in controls.

Libraries were made from TCR beta cDNA, and they carried unique molecular identifiers. cDNA molecules numbering roughly 0.5 million came from approximately 0.91 to 9.4 million T cells. TCRdb called the PCR reads again in MiXCR, with one record for every CDR3 protein. Of just over 250,000 distinct CDR3 sequences listed, 36% are singletons. Looked up from germline, CDR1 is DFQATT and CDR2 is SNEGSKA (reference sequence). The V and J ends lost 6 bases and 0 bases, in that order; junction bases with no gene match: 11. The CDR3 consists of 18 residues. This clonotype was sampled from a girl between 10 and 17 years old with multiple sclerosis. The sequenced material came from blood. The chain is built from TRBV20-1 and TRBJ2-5, with 15 bases matching TRBD2. The CDR3 reads CSAEEVGLAGGNQETQYF. The CDR3 nucleotides read TGCAGTGCCGAGGAAGTGGGACTAGCGGGGGGAAACCAAGAGACCCAGTACTTC.